This is a list of T cell receptor beta chains from one sample in a study of blood T cell repertoires in COVID-19. The method was immunoSEQ multiplex PCR; TCRdb's version includes in-frame clones alone and lacks a portion of them. The sample contains 120,000 or so clones, just under 80% of which appear only once. Material: peripheral blood. The receptors originated from a human donor in a cohort sampled during active COVID-19. Each CDR3 is given without its conserved first and last residue. Each record gives: J gene, V gene, CDR3 protein.

j_gene: TRBJ2-7
v_gene: TRBV7-2
CDR3aa: ASSLSGQGYEQY

j_gene: TRBJ1-1
v_gene: TRBV6-5
CDR3aa: ASSYLAGMNTEAF

j_gene: TRBJ2-5
v_gene: TRBV28
CDR3aa: ASSFLRETQY

j_gene: TRBJ2-1
v_gene: TRBV4-2
CDR3aa: ASSLFRGDPGQGNEQF

j_gene: TRBJ2-3
v_gene: TRBV15
CDR3aa: ATSRGGSTQY

j_gene: TRBJ1-2
v_gene: TRBV27
CDR3aa: ASSQQGAVNYGYT

j_gene: TRBJ2-1
v_gene: TRBV6-2/TRBV6-3
CDR3aa: ASSGLTSGIHEQF

j_gene: TRBJ1-2
v_gene: TRBV18
CDR3aa: ASSPDRDNYGYT

j_gene: TRBJ2-6
v_gene: TRBV5-8
CDR3aa: AMRRTGSGANVLT

j_gene: TRBJ2-7
v_gene: TRBV7-8
CDR3aa: ASSLAGTGPREQY

j_gene: TRBJ1-5
v_gene: TRBV7-3
CDR3aa: ASSLTGEGQPQH

j_gene: TRBJ2-1
v_gene: TRBV29-1
CDR3aa: SGGLRSYNEQF

j_gene: TRBJ2-5
v_gene: TRBV6-6
CDR3aa: ASSTPLSTEAETQY

j_gene: TRBJ1-4
v_gene: TRBV5-6
CDR3aa: ASSLHQGARANEKLF

j_gene: TRBJ2-3
v_gene: TRBV20-1
CDR3aa: SARATDTQY

j_gene: TRBJ1-2
v_gene: TRBV7-2
CDR3aa: ASSLSPFRQGPYGYT

j_gene: TRBJ1-2
v_gene: TRBV19
CDR3aa: ASTLTGGPDYGYT

j_gene: TRBJ2-5
v_gene: TRBV3-1/TRBV3-2
CDR3aa: ASSFPGQGPDTQETQY

j_gene: TRBJ1-4
v_gene: TRBV7-8
CDR3aa: ASGPSWAGEGEKLF

j_gene: TRBJ1-3
v_gene: TRBV15
CDR3aa: ATSSDMKNTIY

j_gene: TRBJ2-5
v_gene: TRBV7-3
CDR3aa: ASSLERQETQY

j_gene: TRBJ2-3
v_gene: TRBV12-3/TRBV12-4
CDR3aa: ASSEERDTQY

j_gene: TRBJ2-1
v_gene: TRBV12-3/TRBV12-4
CDR3aa: ASSLYEQF

j_gene: TRBJ1-3
v_gene: TRBV4-3
CDR3aa: ASSQDLPAGGSGNTIY

j_gene: TRBJ2-3
v_gene: TRBV21-1
CDR3aa: ASRARQGDDTQY

j_gene: TRBJ2-1
v_gene: TRBV5-6
CDR3aa: ASSLLGTGEYNEQF

j_gene: TRBJ2-5
v_gene: TRBV18
CDR3aa: ASSPYGLAEETQY

j_gene: TRBJ2-7
v_gene: TRBV6-5
CDR3aa: ASHSTLRGEQY

j_gene: TRBJ1-2
v_gene: TRBV6-2/TRBV6-3
CDR3aa: ASSTGTGNYGYT

j_gene: TRBJ2-1
v_gene: TRBV6-4
CDR3aa: ASSGRAGAYNEQF

j_gene: TRBJ2-4
v_gene: TRBV2
CDR3aa: ATRLNIQY

j_gene: TRBJ2-7
v_gene: TRBV6-2/TRBV6-3
CDR3aa: ASSYNTYEQY

j_gene: TRBJ2-2
v_gene: TRBV7-3
CDR3aa: ASRRQGSSATGELF

j_gene: TRBJ2-5
v_gene: TRBV9
CDR3aa: ASGATGRVQETQY

j_gene: TRBJ2-2
v_gene: TRBV5-1
CDR3aa: ASSPGTGRGTGELF

j_gene: TRBJ2-7
v_gene: TRBV30
CDR3aa: AWSGYLAGGPGEQY

j_gene: TRBJ1-1
v_gene: TRBV3-1/TRBV3-2
CDR3aa: ASSSPGRGTEAF

j_gene: TRBJ1-3
v_gene: TRBV6-5
CDR3aa: ASSYSTSNSGNTIY

j_gene: TRBJ2-4
v_gene: TRBV7-2
CDR3aa: ASSFLGGRLAKNIQY

j_gene: TRBJ2-5
v_gene: TRBV11-3
CDR3aa: ASSPGTSGKETQY

j_gene: TRBJ2-7
v_gene: TRBV28
CDR3aa: ASSPWTGEGSYEQY

j_gene: TRBJ2-7
v_gene: TRBV5-1
CDR3aa: ASSPGGTAFSYEQY

j_gene: TRBJ2-2
v_gene: TRBV10-3
CDR3aa: AIKQGGSAGELF

j_gene: TRBJ1-6
v_gene: TRBV6-2/TRBV6-3
CDR3aa: ASSFAGTGEAPLH

j_gene: TRBJ2-4
v_gene: TRBV4-2
CDR3aa: ASSQERGRYIQY

j_gene: TRBJ2-1
v_gene: TRBV28
CDR3aa: ASSLNAGGFGKF

j_gene: TRBJ2-1
v_gene: TRBV4-3
CDR3aa: ASSQGIGLAGAEQF

j_gene: TRBJ1-6
v_gene: TRBV5-6
CDR3aa: ASSPWTSLLSPLH

j_gene: TRBJ1-2
v_gene: TRBV30
CDR3aa: ASIRGNYGYT

j_gene: TRBJ1-5
v_gene: TRBV7-9
CDR3aa: ASSLDHRQPQH

j_gene: TRBJ2-7
v_gene: TRBV7-2
CDR3aa: ASSLGSTQSYEQY

j_gene: TRBJ1-5
v_gene: TRBV28
CDR3aa: ASSSLLGNQPQH

j_gene: TRBJ2-1
v_gene: TRBV9
CDR3aa: ASSELAGSYNEQF

j_gene: TRBJ2-1
v_gene: TRBV7-2
CDR3aa: ASSLVLGQGYNEQF

j_gene: TRBJ2-7
v_gene: TRBV4-1
CDR3aa: ASSLGGTGIEQY

j_gene: TRBJ1-5
v_gene: TRBV6-5
CDR3aa: ASSRQGFDQPQH